These T cell receptor beta chains were read from a single sample in a study of cytomegalovirus exposure and HLA in healthy donors. The table came from immunoSEQ multiplex PCR; TCRdb's copy has only in-frame clones and leaves some out. The data show 80,000 or so clones, about 80% seen once. The sequenced sample consisted of PBMCs. Every receptor here comes from a man in his forties in good health and CMV-seronegative. CDR3s include the opening cysteine and the closing phenylalanine or tryptophan. The D gene is left open where the match is weak. The size field is filled for only some rows; it gives once, few, many or a size class.

clone_size,j_call,d_call,v_call,cdr3_nt,cdr3_aa
NA,TRBJ1-2,TRBD1,TRBV10-3,TGTGCCATCAGTGAGATTAAGGGACAGGGTAACTATGGCTACACCTTC,CAISEIKGQGNYGYTF
NA,TRBJ2-3,TRBD2,TRBV5-4,TGTGCCAGCAGCCAGACTAGCGGGGGGCGTTCAGATACGCAGTATTTT,CASSQTSGGRSDTQYF
NA,TRBJ2-7,NA,TRBV29-1,TGCAGCGTTGAAGATAATAGAAGGGCGGGCTCCTACGAGCAGTACTTC,CSVEDNRRAGSYEQYF
NA,TRBJ1-1,TRBD1,TRBV6-1,TGTGCCAGCAGTGACGGACAGGGGAGCACTGAAGCTTTCTTT,CASSDGQGSTEAFF
NA,TRBJ1-1,NA,TRBV2,TGTGCCAGCAGTGAAGTTGGAAGGGGGAACACTGAAGCTTTCTTT,CASSEVGRGNTEAFF
NA,TRBJ2-5,NA,TRBV7-7,TGTGCTAGCAGCTTAGTAGGGGCGCGTGGGGAGACCCAGTACTTC,CASSLVGARGETQYF
NA,TRBJ2-5,NA,TRBV5-4,TGTGCCAGCAGCTCTTGGACAGACCAAGAGACCCAGTACTTC,CASSSWTDQETQYF
few,TRBJ1-4,NA,TRBV6-6,TGTGCCAGCAGTTACGAAGCGTCTAATGAAAAACTGTTTTTT,CASSYEASNEKLFF
NA,TRBJ2-6,NA,TRBV30,TGTGCCTGGGGCTTTAAGGACAGTAAGGGTTCTGGGGCCAACGTCCTGACTTTC,CAWGFKDSKGSGANVLTF
NA,TRBJ1-4,NA,TRBV6-5,TGTGCCAGCAGTTTGAACGGTCTAACTAATGAAAAACTGTTTTTT,CASSLNGLTNEKLFF
NA,TRBJ2-7,TRBD1,TRBV28,TGTGCCAGCAGTTCCCCCTCCCCCTCCGGGACAGGGTTCGAGCAGTACTTC,CASSSPSPSGTGFEQYF
NA,TRBJ1-1,NA,TRBV11-2,TGTGCCAGCAGCTCGGCTGGGGGCCTCACTGAAGCTTTCTTT,CASSSAGGLTEAFF
few,TRBJ1-2,TRBD1,TRBV5-1,TGCGCCAGCAGCTTGGCCCTTTCGGGGACAGGGGCCGCCGGATCCTATGGCTACACCTTC,CASSLALSGTGAAGSYGYTF
NA,TRBJ1-2,NA,TRBV5-1,TGCGCCAGCAGCTTGGGGGGCAGGGCGGACGGCTACACCTTC,CASSLGGRADGYTF
NA,TRBJ2-3,NA,TRBV7-9,TGTGCCAGCAGCTTCGCAGATACGCAGTATTTT,CASSFADTQYF
NA,TRBJ2-7,TRBD1,TRBV6-5,TGTGCCAGCGGCCGGGACAGGGGTTACGAGCAGTACTTC,CASGRDRGYEQYF
NA,TRBJ2-1,NA,TRBV7-8,TGTGCCAGCAGCCTGATGGACAGATACAATGAGCAGTTCTTC,CASSLMDRYNEQFF
NA,TRBJ2-6,TRBD1,TRBV2,TGTGCCAGCAGTGTGGGACAGGGGGTCCCTGGGGCCAACGTCCTGACTTTC,CASSVGQGVPGANVLTF
NA,TRBJ2-7,TRBD1,TRBV6-1,TGTGCCAGCAGTTTGACAGGGCGCTCCTACGAGCAGTACTTC,CASSLTGRSYEQYF
NA,TRBJ2-4,NA,TRBV7-2,TGTGCCAGCAGCTCAGACACCTTAGCCAAAAACATTCAGTACTTC,CASSSDTLAKNIQYF
NA,TRBJ2-1,TRBD2,TRBV5-1,TGCGCCAGCTACGACCTTAGCGGGGGGGATTACAATGAGCAGTTCTTC,CASYDLSGGDYNEQFF
NA,TRBJ2-7,NA,TRBV14,TGTGCCAGCAGCCAAGGTTCGTATAAGGGGGACTACGAGCAGTACTTC,CASSQGSYKGDYEQYF
NA,TRBJ1-6,NA,TRBV9,TGTGCCAGCAGCCCGCAGGGGAGCTCCTATAATTCACCCCTCCACTTT,CASSPQGSSYNSPLHF
few,TRBJ1-2,TRBD1,TRBV9,TGTGCCAGCAGCGTAGACAAGGGGGCAGTGGGATATGGCTACACCTTC,CASSVDKGAVGYGYTF
NA,TRBJ1-2,NA,TRBV10-1,TGCGCCAGCTCCCGGGGGAGAATGGATGGCTACACCTTC,CASSRGRMDGYTF
NA,TRBJ1-1,TRBD1,TRBV5-1,TGCGCCAGCAGCCGGGACAGGGGTGAGACTGAAGCTTTCTTT,CASSRDRGETEAFF
NA,TRBJ1-1,NA,TRBV6-5,TGTGCCAGCCTAACTTCGGGACTTTTGAACACTGAAGCTTTCTTT,CASLTSGLLNTEAFF
NA,TRBJ2-5,NA,TRBV5-4,TGTGCCAGCAGCTTGGACAGGGTCGGAGAGACCCAGTACTTC,CASSLDRVGETQYF
NA,TRBJ2-1,NA,TRBV4-1,TGCGCCAGCAGCCAGGGAGGACCCGAGCAGTTCTTC,CASSQGGPEQFF
NA,TRBJ1-1,NA,TRBV30,TGTGCCTGGAGTGGAGAGATGGGGGCCTTGAACACTGAAGCTTTCTTT,CAWSGEMGALNTEAFF
NA,TRBJ2-7,TRBD1,TRBV30,TGTGCCTGGAGCCCGGGACAGGGAAACGAGCAGTACTTC,CAWSPGQGNEQYF
NA,TRBJ2-2,NA,TRBV6-6,TGTGCCAGCACCCCCACCGGGACACCGAACACCGGGGAGCTGTTTTTT,CASTPTGTPNTGELFF
NA,TRBJ1-3,NA,TRBV10-3,TGTGCCATCAGTGAAAGGGGAACGGTTGGAAACACCATATATTTT,CAISERGTVGNTIYF
NA,TRBJ1-1,NA,TRBV6-5,TGTGCCAGCAGGACGGGAAACACTGAAGCTTTCTTT,CASRTGNTEAFF
few,TRBJ1-6,TRBD1,TRBV6-4,TGTGCCAGCAGTGTACGAGACGGTTTGACAGGGCCGAATAATTCACCCCTCCACTTT,CASSVRDGLTGPNNSPLHF
NA,TRBJ2-7,NA,TRBV4-1,TGCGCCAGCAGCCAAGTTGAGAACAGAGATGGTTCTGGCGAGCAGTACTTC,CASSQVENRDGSGEQYF
NA,TRBJ1-2,NA,TRBV28,TGTGCCAGCAGTCGCCCGGCACAGGGTTTCTATGGCTACACCTTC,CASSRPAQGFYGYTF
NA,TRBJ1-1,TRBD1,TRBV7-2,TGTGCCAGCAGCTGGCCTACAGGGGGCTGGATGACTGAAGCTTTCTTT,CASSWPTGGWMTEAFF
NA,TRBJ2-7,TRBD1,TRBV5-1,TGCGCCAGCAGCTTGTCATCGGGACAGTCGGTCTACGAGCAGTACTTC,CASSLSSGQSVYEQYF